The present entry profiles one TCR beta chain with its context. Its target is unknown. Here immunoSEQ multiplex PCR was the method, and the copy in TCRdb shows in-frame clones only, minus some. Of 37,000 or so clones listed, approximately 89% are singletons. This record comes from a study of T cells in localized non-small cell lung cancer. Study-wide points: Tumor samples were not multi-region, leaving intratumor heterogeneity unexcluded. Among blood samples, higher T cell density accompanied longer overall survival. Among the top 100 tumor clones, a median 57 appeared in adjacent lung. Uninvolved adjacent lung showed the highest T cell clonality, exceeding tumor.

This CDR3 contains 16 residues. J gave up 1 base and V 2 bases, and 5 bases lay outside the gene matches. CDR1 is MNHEY, CDR2 SVGAGI, per germline. The receptor's source is a woman aged 40-70 years with stage I lung adenocarcinoma. The J gene is TRBJ2-3, the V gene TRBV6-5; 8 bases line up with TRBD1. The sequences come from peripheral blood, collected before any cancer treatment. The CDR3 bases are TGTGCCAGCAGTTACCTAGGACAGGGACGCACAGATACGCAGTATTTT. Its protein product is CASSYLGQGRTDTQYF.